This note documents a single T cell receptor beta chain sequence. Its antigen is not known. The CDR3 has 17 amino acids. The ends were cut back, 5 bases at V and 0 bases at J, with 17 bases in the middle. The V gene's germline CDR1 is SEHNR and CDR2 FQNEAQ (reference sequence). Ipilimumab, 1 mg/kg, started 14 to 28 days after autologous transplant. Patients received nivolumab 3 mg/kg at weeks 1, 4, 7, 10, then fortnightly to week 26. Assay: immunoSEQ multiplex PCR; the TCRdb copy retains only in-frame clones and omits some. This table holds 15,000 to 20,000 clones, roughly 77% found once. This specimen belongs to a study of ipilimumab plus nivolumab after autologous stem cell transplantation. Whole-study results and caveats: The authors say TCR, Treg and microbiome findings warrant further study.

The receptor was derived from a male donor with diffuse large B-cell lymphoma. The source was PBMCs, collected in a trial of ipilimumab plus nivolumab as post-transplant consolidation. This chain connects TRBV7-9 to TRBJ1-3, with D possibly being TRBD1 (5 bases). CDR3 coding DNA: TGTGCCAGCAGCCACGGAAAGTCGGGGCTCTCTGGAAACACCATATATTTT. The encoded protein is CASSHGKSGLSGNTIYF.